Listed below are T cell receptor beta chains from one sample, sequenced in a study of OX40 agonist ivuxolimab in advanced cancers. Assay used: immunoSEQ multiplex PCR; TCRdb lists only in-frame clones, some missing. Seen here are tens of thousands of clones, around nine tenths observed once, and the top ten hold approximately 0.8%. The sample here was CD4+ or CD8+ T cells sorted from blood, taken in a trial of the OX40 agonist ivuxolimab. The receptors were sampled from an adult with an advanced solid tumor such as melanoma, head and neck, liver or kidney cancer. Each CDR3 is given with its conserved first and last residue. A D gene is named only where the DNA matches it firmly. Rows may omit the clone size; those that give it use once, few, many or a size class.

v_call: TRBV28; cdr3_length: 11; clone_size: NA; d_call: NA; j_call: TRBJ2-7; cdr3_aa: CASSSAEGKHF; cdr3_nt: TGTGCCAGCAGTTCCGCGGAGGGGAAGCACTTC
v_call: TRBV29-1; cdr3_length: 13; clone_size: NA; d_call: TRBD2; j_call: TRBJ2-3; cdr3_aa: CSVGSGVGDTQYF; cdr3_nt: TGCAGCGTCGGGAGCGGGGTGGGAGATACGCAGTATTTT
v_call: TRBV9; cdr3_length: 18; clone_size: NA; d_call: NA; j_call: TRBJ1-2; cdr3_aa: CASSREVYREGRHYGYTF; cdr3_nt: TGTGCCAGCAGCAGAGAAGTATACAGGGAAGGAAGGCACTATGGCTACACCTTC
v_call: TRBV5-1; cdr3_length: 18; clone_size: once; d_call: NA; j_call: TRBJ2-6; cdr3_aa: CASSLVGGPPPGANVLTF; cdr3_nt: TGCGCCAGCAGCTTGGTTGGGGGACCACCCCCTGGGGCCAACGTCCTGACTTTC
v_call: TRBV27; cdr3_length: 14; clone_size: NA; d_call: TRBD2; j_call: TRBJ2-7; cdr3_aa: CASSLLTSGYEQYF; cdr3_nt: TGTGCCAGCAGTTTACTGACTAGCGGCTACGAGCAGTACTTC
v_call: TRBV30; cdr3_length: 16; clone_size: NA; d_call: NA; j_call: TRBJ1-4; cdr3_aa: CAWSRGQAFIDEKLFF; cdr3_nt: TGTGCCTGGAGTCGGGGGCAGGCGTTTATCGATGAAAAACTGTTTTTT
v_call: TRBV11-2; cdr3_length: 16; clone_size: NA; d_call: NA; j_call: TRBJ1-1; cdr3_aa: CASSLLLGYVNTEAFF; cdr3_nt: TGTGCCAGCAGCTTACTCCTAGGGTACGTGAACACTGAAGCTTTCTTT
v_call: TRBV21-1; cdr3_length: 15; clone_size: NA; d_call: NA; j_call: TRBJ2-1; cdr3_aa: CASSERASGSNEQFF; cdr3_nt: TGTGCCAGCAGCGAGAGGGCTAGCGGGTCCAATGAGCAGTTCTTC
v_call: TRBV5-1; cdr3_length: 13; clone_size: NA; d_call: TRBD2; j_call: TRBJ2-1; cdr3_aa: CASGLASYNEQFF; cdr3_nt: TGCGCCAGCGGACTAGCAAGCTACAATGAGCAGTTCTTC
v_call: TRBV7-8; cdr3_length: 18; clone_size: NA; d_call: TRBD2; j_call: TRBJ2-7; cdr3_aa: CASSLATFSGRARHEQYF; cdr3_nt: TGTGCCAGCAGCTTAGCGACTTTCAGCGGGAGGGCCCGCCACGAGCAGTACTTC
v_call: TRBV28; cdr3_length: 14; clone_size: NA; d_call: NA; j_call: TRBJ1-5; cdr3_aa: CASSQDRRNQPQHF; cdr3_nt: TGTGCCAGCAGCCAGGACAGACGCAATCAGCCCCAGCATTTT
v_call: TRBV28; cdr3_length: 14; clone_size: NA; d_call: TRBD1; j_call: TRBJ2-5; cdr3_aa: CASSRQGEGETQYF; cdr3_nt: TGTGCCAGCAGTAGACAGGGGGAGGGAGAGACCCAGTACTTC
v_call: TRBV15; cdr3_length: 17; clone_size: NA; d_call: TRBD2; j_call: TRBJ2-5; cdr3_aa: CATSREASGSGLETQYF; cdr3_nt: TGTGCCACCAGCAGAGAGGCTAGCGGGAGTGGTTTAGAGACCCAGTACTTC